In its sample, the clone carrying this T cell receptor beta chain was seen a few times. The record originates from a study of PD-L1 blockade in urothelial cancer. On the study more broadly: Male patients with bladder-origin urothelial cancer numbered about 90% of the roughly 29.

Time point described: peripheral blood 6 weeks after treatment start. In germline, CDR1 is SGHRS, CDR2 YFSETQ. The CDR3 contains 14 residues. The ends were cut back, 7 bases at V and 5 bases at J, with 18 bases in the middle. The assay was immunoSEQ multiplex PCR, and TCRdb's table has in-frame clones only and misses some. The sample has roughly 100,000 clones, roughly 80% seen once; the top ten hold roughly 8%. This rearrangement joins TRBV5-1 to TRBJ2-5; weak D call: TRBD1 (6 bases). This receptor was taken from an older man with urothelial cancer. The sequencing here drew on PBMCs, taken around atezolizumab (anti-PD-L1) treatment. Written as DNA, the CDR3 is TGCGCCAGCTCTGCACAGGGCCAAAGGGAGACCCAGTACTTC. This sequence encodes CASSAQGQRETQYF.